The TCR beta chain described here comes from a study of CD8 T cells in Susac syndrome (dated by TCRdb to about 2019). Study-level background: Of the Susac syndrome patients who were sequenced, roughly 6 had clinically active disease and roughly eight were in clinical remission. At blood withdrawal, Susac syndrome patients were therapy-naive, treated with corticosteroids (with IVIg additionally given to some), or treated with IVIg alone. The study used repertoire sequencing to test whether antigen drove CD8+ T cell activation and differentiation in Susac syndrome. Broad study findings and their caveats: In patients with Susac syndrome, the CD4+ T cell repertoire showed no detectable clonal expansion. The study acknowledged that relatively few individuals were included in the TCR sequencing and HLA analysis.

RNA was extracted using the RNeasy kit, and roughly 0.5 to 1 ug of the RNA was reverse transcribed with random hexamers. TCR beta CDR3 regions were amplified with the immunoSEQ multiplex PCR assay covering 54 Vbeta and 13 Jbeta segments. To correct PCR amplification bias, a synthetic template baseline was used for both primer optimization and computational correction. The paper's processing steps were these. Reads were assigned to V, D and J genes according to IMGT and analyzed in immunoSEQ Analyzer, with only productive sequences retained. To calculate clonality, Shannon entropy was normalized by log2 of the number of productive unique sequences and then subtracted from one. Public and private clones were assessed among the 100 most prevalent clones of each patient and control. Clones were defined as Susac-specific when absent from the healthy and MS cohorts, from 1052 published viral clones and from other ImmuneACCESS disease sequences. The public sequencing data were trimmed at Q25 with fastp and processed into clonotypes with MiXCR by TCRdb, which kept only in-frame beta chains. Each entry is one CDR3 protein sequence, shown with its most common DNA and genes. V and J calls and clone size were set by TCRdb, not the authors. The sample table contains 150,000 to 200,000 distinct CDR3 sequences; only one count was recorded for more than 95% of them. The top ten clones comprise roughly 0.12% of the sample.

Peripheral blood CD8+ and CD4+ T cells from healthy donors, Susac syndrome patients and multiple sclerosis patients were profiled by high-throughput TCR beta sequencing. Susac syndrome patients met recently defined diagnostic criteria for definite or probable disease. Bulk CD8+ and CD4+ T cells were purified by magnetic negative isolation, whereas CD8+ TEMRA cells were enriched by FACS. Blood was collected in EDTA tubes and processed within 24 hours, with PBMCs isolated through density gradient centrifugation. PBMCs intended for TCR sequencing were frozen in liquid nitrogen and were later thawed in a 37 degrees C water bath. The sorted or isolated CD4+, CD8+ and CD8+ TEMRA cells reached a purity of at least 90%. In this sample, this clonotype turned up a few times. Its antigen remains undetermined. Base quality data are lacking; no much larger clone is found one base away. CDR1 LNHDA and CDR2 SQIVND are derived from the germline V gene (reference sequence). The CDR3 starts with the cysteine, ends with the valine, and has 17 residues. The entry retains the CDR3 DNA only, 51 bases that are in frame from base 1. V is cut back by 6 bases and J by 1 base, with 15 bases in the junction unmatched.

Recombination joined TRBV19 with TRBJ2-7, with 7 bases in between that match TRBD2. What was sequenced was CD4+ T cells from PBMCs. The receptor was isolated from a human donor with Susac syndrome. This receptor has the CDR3 CASSITSRGTLSYEQYV. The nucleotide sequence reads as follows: TGTGCCAGTAGCATAACATCGCGGGGGACCTTATCCTACGAGCAGTACGTC.